Reported below is one T cell receptor beta chain. Per the study methods: Amplifying reference gene primers gave estimates of nucleated cell counts. TCRdb's table, derived via immunoSEQ multiplex PCR, lists solely in-frame clones and lacks some. That table gives V, J and clone size, and the DNA gave D and trimming. The top ten clones hold less than 2.5% of a sample with 300,000 to 350,000 clones, 70% to 90% of them seen once. CDR1 KGHSH and CDR2 LQKENI come from the germline V gene. This CDR3 region has 16 residues. J was trimmed by 2 bases and V by 4 bases; bases with no gene match: 4. The data derive from a study of blood T cell repertoires in COVID-19. Study in general: The samples span acute and convalescent COVID-19 from the United States, Italy and Spain. Nucleic acid was either cDNA or gDNA, and it came from T cells, B-cell-depleted T cells, or PBMCs.

Participant reports of clinical history set cohort assignment. The receptor's source is a young man who had recovered from COVID-19. The chain uses TRBV18 and TRBJ1-4; 10 nucleotides agree with TRBD1. The sequenced sample consisted of PBMCs or T cells enriched from blood (not recorded which). The CDR3 reads CASSRGQGKTNEKLFF. DNA of the CDR3: TGTGCCAGCTCACGGGGACAGGGGAAGACTAATGAAAAACTGTTTTTT.